Following are 19 T cell receptor beta chains from one sample sequenced in a study of technical replicates of blood from a handful of donors. Clones were read by immunoSEQ multiplex PCR, and TCRdb kept only the in-frame ones, dropping some. There are some 70,000 clones in the sample; about 97% occur only once, and about 0.28% lies in the top ten. Input material: T cells isolated from PBMCs. The source is a human donor in good health.

The rearrangement links TRBV28 to TRBJ2-1, with D perhaps TRBD1 (5 bases). Germline V gene sequence: CDR1 MDHEN, CDR2 SYDVKM. V was trimmed by 2 bases and J by 6 bases, leaving 8 bases between them. This CDR3 contains 13 residues. This CDR3 is CASSLPTGNEQFF. Here the CDR3 DNA reads TGTGCCAGCAGTTTACCAACAGGCAATGAGCAGTTCTTC.

The V and J genes are TRBV7-3 and TRBJ2-7; 7 positions agree with TRBD2. V dropped 2 bases and J dropped 3; count of bases not matched to a gene: 1. Germline CDR1 SGHTA, CDR2 FQGTGA. The CDR3 has 13 amino acids. In nucleotides, the CDR3 is TGTGCCAGCAGCTTAGGCGGGGGCTACGAGCAGTACTTC. This translates into CASSLGGGYEQYF.

The chain recombines TRBV6-5 with TRBJ2-7; possibly TRBD1 for D (5 bases). Deletions cut 0 bases from V and 7 bases from J, with 19 bases between. From germline, CDR1 is MNHEY and CDR2 SVGAGI. The CDR3 has 16 residues. CDR3 DNA: TGTGCCAGCAGTTACTCTCCTTATCGGAGTGCAGGGGAGCAGTACTTC. It is translated as CASSYSPYRSAGEQYF.

The chain joins TRBV7-3 to TRBJ2-1; 14 bases are a match to TRBD2. Germline assignment: CDR1 SGHTA and CDR2 FQGTGA. The CDR3 is made up of 16 amino acids. With V trimmed by 5 bases and J by 1 base, 1 base remained unmatched. The CDR3 here is CASSRLAGGSYNEQFF. In nucleotides, the CDR3 is TGTGCCAGCAGCCGACTAGCGGGAGGGTCCTACAATGAGCAGTTCTTC.

The CDR3 reads CASSWGGYEQYF. CDR3 sequence (DNA): TGCGCCAGCAGCTGGGGAGGGTACGAGCAGTACTTC. J is TRBJ2-7 and V is TRBV5-1; 7 bases map to TRBD2. V trimming: 3 bases; J trimming: 4 bases; junction bases outside the gene matches: 1. The CDR3 contains 12 residues. In germline, CDR1 is SGHRS, CDR2 YFSETQ.

J is TRBJ2-1 and V is TRBV7-9, with TRBD2 as a possible D gene (6 bases). Between the trimmed V and J ends, which lost 5 bases and 2 bases, there was a span of 10 bases. The CDR3 has 14 amino acids. Germline assignment: CDR1 SEHNR and CDR2 FQNEAQ (reference sequence). The DNA for the CDR3 is TGTGCCAGCAGCGTACGGGAGACCTACAATGAGCAGTTCTTC. This codes for CASSVRETYNEQFF.

The chain recombines TRBV10-3 with TRBJ1-2, with TRBD1 matching over 11 bases. The CDR3 length is 13 residues. J lost 8 bases, V lost 4 bases, and 3 bases had no gene match. Germline CDR1 is ENHRY and CDR2 is SYGVKD. CDR3 in DNA: TGTGCCATCAGTGGGGGACAGGGGGGAGGCTACACCTTC. Residues: CAISGGQGGGYTF.

This chain links TRBV11-2 with TRBJ1-1; D perhaps matches TRBD1 (5 bases). The germline V gene encodes CDR1 SGHAT and CDR2 FQNNGV. V lost 5 bases and J lost 2, with 9 bases in between. CDR3 length equals 13 residues. CDR3 sequence: CASSIGQNTEAFF. CDR3 bases: TGTGCCAGCAGCATAGGACAAAACACTGAAGCTTTCTTT. The variable domain in full, with the rest retrieved from reference TRBV11-2 and TRBJ1-1, is EAGVAQSPRYKIIEKRQSVAFWCNPISGHATLYWYQQILGQGPKLLIQFQNNGVVDDSQLPKDRFSAERLKGVDSTLKIQPAKLEDSAVYLCASSIGQNTEAFFGQGTRLTVV.

The J gene is TRBJ1-1, the V gene TRBV29-1; D uncertain. The CDR3 is 12 residues long. From germline, CDR1 is SQVTM and CDR2 ANQGSEA. Trimming cost V 6 bases and J 2 bases, with 10 bases left between them. CDR3 in DNA: TGCAGCGTGAGGTCTATTAACACTGAAGCTTTCTTT. This codes for CSVRSINTEAFF. Together with reference TRBV29-1 and TRBJ1-1, the CDR3 gives the full variable domain: SAVISQKPSRDICQRGTSLTIQCQVDSQVTMMFWYRQQPGQSLTLIATANQGSEATYESGFVIDKFPISRPNLTFSTLTVSNMSPEDSSIYLCSVRSINTEAFFGQGTRLTVV.

V and J are TRBV7-8 and TRBJ2-7; TRBD2 matches 9 bases. In germline, CDR1 is SGHVS, CDR2 FQNEAQ. The CDR3 has 18 amino acids. Trimming took 3 bases from V and 0 from J; bases not matched to a gene: 12. CDR3 bases: TGTGCCAGCAGCTTTAGGGCTAGCGGGGACTCTTACTCCTACGAGCAGTACTTC. This gives the protein CASSFRASGDSYSYEQYF.

The rearrangement links TRBV10-2 to TRBJ1-1; D is perhaps TRBD1 (6 bases). V lost 0 bases and J lost 5, with 16 bases in between. The germline V gene encodes CDR1 WSHSY and CDR2 SAAADI. CDR3 size: 16 residues. The CDR3 sequence is CASSESPGGLGTEAFF. The DNA of the CDR3 is TGCGCCAGCAGTGAGTCACCCGGGGGGCTTGGGACTGAAGCTTTCTTT.

This CDR3 is CSVEPRTSGDTQYF. The CDR3 DNA reads as TGCAGCGTTGAGCCTCGGACTAGCGGGGATACGCAGTATTTT. V usage is TRBV29-1 and J usage is TRBJ2-3; TRBD2 aligns across 11 bases. This CDR3 spans 14 amino acids. J gave up 6 bases and V 3 bases, and 5 bases lay outside the gene matches. Germline CDR1 is SQVTM and CDR2 is ANQGSEA.

The chain recombines TRBV27 with TRBJ1-1; TRBD1 aligns across 8 bases. CDR1 and CDR2 (germline): MNHEY, SMNVEV (reference sequence). The CDR3 is 17 amino acids. Trimming took 5 bases from V and 2 from J; bases not matched to a gene: 13. As DNA, the CDR3 is TGTGCCAGCAGTCCCGGACAGGGTCGGGTAGAAAACACTGAAGCTTTCTTT. Its protein is CASSPGQGRVENTEAFF.

V and J are TRBV9 and TRBJ2-1; D may be TRBD2 (6 bases). Germline V gene sequence: CDR1 SGDLS, CDR2 YYNGEE. The CDR3 sequence is 15 residues long. The germline V and J ends were trimmed by 4 bases and 5 bases, with 16 bases remaining between them. This CDR3 is CASSRETSTDNEQFF. DNA of the CDR3: TGTGCCAGCAGCCGAGAAACTAGCACGGACAATGAGCAGTTCTTC. Using reference TRBV9 and TRBJ2-1 for the parts outside the CDR3, the full variable domain is DSGVTQTPKHLITATGQRVTLRCSPRSGDLSVYWYQQSLDQGLQFLIQYYNGEERAKGNILERFSAQQFPDLHSELNLSSLELGDSALYFCASSRETSTDNEQFFGPGTRLTVL.

CDR3 sequence (DNA): TGTGCCAGCAGTTTAGGGACAGGGGCCTACGAGCAGTACTTC. It specifies CASSLGTGAYEQYF. This chain uses TRBV6-6 with TRBJ2-7; TRBD1 aligns across 10 bases. Per germline, CDR1 MNHNY and CDR2 SVGAGI (reference sequence). The CDR3 covers 14 residues. After removal of 4 bases from V and 2 bases from J, the junction contained 2 bases not matched to a gene.

The V and J genes are TRBV7-9 and TRBJ2-1; 9 nucleotides line up with TRBD2. The CDR3 spans 15 residues. Per the germline V gene, CDR1 is SEHNR and CDR2 is FQNEAQ (reference sequence). The V segment lost 5 bases and the J segment 10 bases; nucleotides outside the gene matches: 12. CDR3 loop: CASSLGGAGGWEQFF. Written as DNA, the CDR3 is TGTGCCAGCAGCCTTGGGGGAGCGGGAGGTTGGGAGCAGTTCTTC. Supplemented by reference TRBV7-9 and TRBJ2-1, the full variable domain reads DTGVSQNPRHKITKRGQNVTFRCDPISEHNRLYWYRQTLGQGPEFLTYFQNEAQLEKSRLLSDRFSAERPKGSFSTLEIQRTEQGDSAMYLCASSLGGAGGWEQFFGPGTRLTVL.

The genes are TRBV7-2 and TRBJ2-7, with 9 bases matching TRBD1. V lost 3 bases to trimming and J lost 2 bases; unmatched junction nucleotides: 5. The V gene's germline CDR1 is SGHTA and CDR2 FQGNSA. The CDR3 has 15 residues. The CDR3 DNA follows: TGTGCCAGCAGCTTGATGGGACAGGGTCCCTACGAGCAGTACTTC. This codes for CASSLMGQGPYEQYF.

The chain uses TRBV10-3 and TRBJ2-2; D might be TRBD2 (6 bases). Trimming removed 0 bases at V and 1 base at J, with 9 bases between. CDR1 ENHRY and CDR2 SYGVKD come from the germline V gene. The CDR3 covers 16 residues. CDR3 in amino acids: CAISESGTLNTGELFF. CDR3 bases: TGTGCCATCAGTGAGTCCGGGACTTTGAACACCGGGGAGCTGTTTTTT.

The chain joins TRBV7-2 to TRBJ2-7, with TRBD2 matching over 9 bases. J gave up 6 bases and V 2 bases, and 11 bases lay outside the gene matches. CDR3 length: 16 residues. CDR1 SGHTA and CDR2 FQGNSA come from the germline V gene. CDR3 coding DNA: TGTGCCAGCAGCTTATTTGGCGGGAGGGCCGGGGGCGAGCAGTACTTC. Encoded protein: CASSLFGGRAGGEQYF.